This record looks at one T cell receptor (beta chain) sequence and its context. Its cognate antigen is unknown. Only in-frame clones appear in the TCRdb table, and some are missing; sequencing was by immunoSEQ multiplex PCR. The sample records about 1 million clones, roughly 75% being singletons. The data were obtained in a study of shared clonotypes between healthy human individuals. As for the study in general: A few men and two women, aged 18 to 49, were donors. Per-donor plates numbered three CD4 naive, three CD4 memory, two CD8 naive and one CD8 memory.

General study findings and limits: Represented diversity (both genetic and exposure-history) was limited by the small number of donors.

V was shortened by 1 base and J by 1 base, with 12 bases between the two germline ends. CDR1 is SGHNT and CDR2 is YYREEE in the germline V gene (reference sequence). The length of the CDR3 is 16 residues. Specimen: memory CD4+ T cells sorted from blood. Subset meaning: CD45RA-negative fraction. The J gene is TRBJ2-1, the V gene TRBV5-4; D perhaps matches TRBD1 (6 bases). This sequence originates from a man between 18 and 29 years old in good health. In DNA, the CDR3 is TGTGCCAGCAGCTTGTCATGGCAGGGGTCCTACAATGAGCAGTTCTTC. Protein sequence: CASSLSWQGSYNEQFF. Complete variable domain (other parts from reference TRBV5-4 and TRBJ2-1): ETGVTQSPTHLIKTRGQQVTLRCSSQSGHNTVSWYQQALGQGPQFIFQYYREEENGRGNFPPRFSGLQFPNYSSELNVNALELDDSALYLCASSLSWQGSYNEQFFGPGTRLTVL.